The 23 T cell receptor beta chains below all came from one sample that was sequenced in a study of response to subunit inactivated influenza vaccine. TCRdb analysed the RT-PCR reads with MiXCR anew, one entry per CDR3 protein. The table has about 700,000 distinct CDR3 sequences, about a sixth seen once. Sequencing was performed on PBMCs from blood, taken approximately 12 days after vaccination. These receptors originate from a man over 45 who received an inactivated influenza vaccine.

This clonotype was seen a handful of times. The gene calls are TRBV6-5 and TRBJ1-2; D is perhaps TRBD1 (6 bases). Trimming removed 4 bases at V and 4 bases at J, with 13 bases between. Per germline, CDR1 MNHEY and CDR2 SVGAGI. The CDR3 length is 14 residues. The CDR3 nucleotides are TGTGCCAGCAGTTCTTTACAGGGTAGCTATGGCTACACCTTC. It is translated as CASSSLQGSYGYTF.

In its sample, this clonotype was seen a few times. This CDR3 is CASSSAWDSPFYGYTF. CDR3 nucleotide sequence: TGTGCCAGCAGCTCGGCCTGGGACAGCCCATTCTATGGCTACACCTTC. V gene TRBV5-6 combines with J gene TRBJ1-2; TRBD1 agrees at 7 bases. Germline V gene sequence: CDR1 SGHDT, CDR2 YYEEEE. Losses at the gene ends were 3 bases for V and 4 bases for J; bases not matched to a gene: 12. CDR3 length equals 16 residues.

The rearrangement links TRBV29-1 to TRBJ2-1, with D possibly TRBD2 on 5 matching bases. Trimming took 5 bases from V and 0 from J, leaving 11 bases between them. The CDR3 sequence is 14 residues long. Per germline, CDR1 SQVTM and CDR2 ANQGSEA. The DNA of the CDR3 is TGCAGCGTTTTCGGGGATAGCTCCTACAATGAGCAGTTCTTC. As protein: CSVFGDSSYNEQFF.

Ten or more counts support this clonotype. The V gene is TRBV28, the J gene TRBJ2-3; 9 nucleotides align to TRBD1. The CDR3 is made up of 14 amino acids. The trim removed 8 bases at V and 4 bases at J, leaving 7 bases unmatched. CDR1 MDHEN and CDR2 SYDVKM come from the germline V gene. Here the CDR3 DNA reads TGTGCCAGCGCGGGACAGGGACTCCCAGATACGCAGTATTTT. It encodes CASAGQGLPDTQYF. Drawing the rest from reference TRBV28 and TRBJ2-3, the complete variable domain is DVKVTQSSRYLVKRTGEKVFLECVQDMDHENMFWYRQDPGLGLRLIYFSYDVKMKEKGDIPEGYSVSREKKERFSLILESASTNQTSMYLCASAGQGLPDTQYFGPGTRLTVL.

The chain employs TRBV21-1 and TRBJ2-7; the DNA was not compared with TRBD1, the D call given in the table. TRBV21-1 is deemed a pseudogene. The CDR3 spans 15 residues. The CDR3 sequence is CARGQWAGKSCEQYF. The DNA for the CDR3 is TGTGCCAGAGGACAATGGGCAGGGAAAAGTTGTGAGCAGTACTTC.

This clonotype was detected only a few times. The CDR3 loop reads CASTTGRANYGYTF. CDR3 bases: TGCGCCAGCACCACGGGCAGGGCGAACTATGGCTACACCTTC. J is TRBJ1-2 and V is TRBV5-1; D may be TRBD1 (5 bases). The CDR3 totals 14 residues. The germline V gene encodes CDR1 SGHRS and CDR2 YFSETQ. Trimming removed 6 bases from V and 2 bases from J, with 14 bases in between.

This clonotype was recorded at least ten times. DNA for the CDR3: TGTGCCAGCAGTTTAGGATTTAACACCGGGGAGCTGTTTTTT. Its translation: CASSLGFNTGELFF. The chain couples TRBV12-3 or TRBV12-4 to TRBJ2-2; D is uncertain. The CDR3 contains 14 residues. With 1 base removed from V and 2 bases from J, the gap between germline ends came to 5 bases.

This clonotype occurred a few times. The rearrangement links TRBV12-3 or TRBV12-4 to TRBJ2-3; a weak D match, TRBD2 (7 bases). V was trimmed by 8 bases and J by 0 bases, leaving 18 bases between them. This CDR3 region has 16 residues. The CDR3 DNA follows: TGTGCCAGCCGCAACGCCCGGGGGGCTAGCACAGATACGCAGTATTTT. Translating gives CASRNARGASTDTQYF.

The chain links TRBV20-1 to TRBJ2-4; unclear D gene. Germline assignment: CDR1 DFQATT and CDR2 SNEGSKA (reference sequence). Trimming took 7 bases from V and 8 from J, leaving 21 bases between them. This CDR3 is built from 14 residues. CDR3 loop: CSGGPAAWKDIQYF. The CDR3 nucleotides are TGCAGTGGCGGACCTGCAGCCTGGAAGGACATTCAGTACTTC.

J is TRBJ2-7 and V is TRBV7-3; D is uncertain. Germline lookup yields CDR1 SGHTA and CDR2 FQGTGA. V shed 1 base and J shed 4 bases, with 14 bases lying between them. The CDR3 consists of 15 residues. CDR3 DNA: TGTGCCAGCAGCTTAATGAACAGCCCAGATTACGAGCAGTACTTC. Translation gives CASSLMNSPDYEQYF.

The chain carries TRBV29-1 and TRBJ2-7; TRBD1 is a possible D gene (5 bases). Deletions cut 4 bases from V and 4 bases from J, with 17 bases between. Per the germline V gene, CDR1 is SQVTM and CDR2 is ANQGSEA. This CDR3 contains 14 residues. In DNA, the CDR3 is TGCAGCGTTGGAGGCAAGGGGTCTCGATACGAGCAGTACTTC. Translating it yields CSVGGKGSRYEQYF.

This clonotype has only a few counts. This sequence joins TRBV7-3 and TRBJ2-2, with 7 bases that match TRBD2. V was clipped by 5 bases and J by 5 bases; unmatched bases: 11. Germline-derived CDR1 and CDR2 are SGHTA and FQGTGA. This CDR3 has 16 residues. The CDR3 loop is CASSPGGSGLTGELFF. Here the CDR3 DNA reads TGTGCCAGCAGCCCCGGGGGTAGCGGGCTTACCGGGGAGCTGTTTTTT.

The chain employs TRBV10-3 and TRBJ2-2, with 7 bases identical to TRBD2. Trimming cost V 0 bases and J 7 bases; bases outside gene matches: 8. The CDR3 loop spans 16 amino acids. Germline V gene lookup returns CDR1 ENHRY and CDR2 SYGVKD. The CDR3: CAISESVGGRGGELFF. The CDR3 DNA sequence: TGTGCCATCAGTGAGTCGGTTGGCGGGAGAGGCGGGGAGCTGTTTTTT.

This clonotype was counted a few times. The chain couples TRBV28 to TRBJ2-7; D tentatively fits TRBD1 or TRBD2 (5 bases each). In germline, CDR1 is MDHEN, CDR2 SYDVKM. Trimming shortened V by 5 bases and J by 5 bases, and 10 bases separated the two germline ends. There are 12 residues in the CDR3. The CDR3 sequence: CASSLRDHEQYF. For the CDR3, the DNA is TGTGCCAGCAGTCTTAGGGACCACGAGCAGTACTTC. The whole variable domain, remainder taken from reference TRBV28 and TRBJ2-7, is DVKVTQSSRYLVKRTGEKVFLECVQDMDHENMFWYRQDPGLGLRLIYFSYDVKMKEKGDIPEGYSVSREKKERFSLILESASTNQTSMYLCASSLRDHEQYFGPGTRLTVT.

This chain links TRBV20-1 with TRBJ2-3, with 8 bases identical to TRBD2. The CDR3 runs to 15 residues. The V segment lost 3 bases and the J segment 4 bases; nucleotides outside the gene matches: 9. Per germline, CDR1 DFQATT and CDR2 SNEGSKA (reference sequence). In DNA form, the CDR3 reads TGCAGTGCTAGGTGGGCGGGAGGATCGGCAGATACGCAGTATTTT. Residues: CSARWAGGSADTQYF.

This chain connects TRBV3-1 to TRBJ2-7; D ambiguous. The CDR3 is 14 residues long. The V end lost 0 bases, the J end lost 3 bases, and 9 bases lay between the germline ends. Germline values: CDR1 LGHDT, CDR2 YNNKEL (reference sequence). CDR3 DNA sequence: TGTGCCAGCAGCCAAGATGTCAACAGCTACGAGCAGTACTTC. Its translation: CASSQDVNSYEQYF.

This clonotype was detected a few times. The chain recombines TRBV29-1 with TRBJ2-7; 14 bases match TRBD2. The CDR3 consists of 15 residues. V shed 6 bases and J 6 bases; nucleotides not matched to a gene: 10. Germline assignment: CDR1 SQVTM and CDR2 ANQGSEA. The CDR3 bases are TGCAGCGTCACCGGGACTAGCGGGAGATATGCCGAGCAGTACTTC. Its protein product is CSVTGTSGRYAEQYF.

In its sample, this clonotype was seen many times. This chain connects TRBV12-3 or TRBV12-4 to TRBJ2-7, with D perhaps matching TRBD1 (5 bases). Trimming removed 1 base from V and 3 bases from J, with 10 bases in between. The CDR3 covers 14 residues. In nucleotides, the CDR3 is TGTGCCAGCAGTTTAGATGGGGCGAACTACGAGCAGTACTTC. Translated: CASSLDGANYEQYF.

The CDR3 region is CASSLSGGNIQYF. CDR3 nucleotide sequence: TGTGCCAGCAGCTTGTCAGGGGGCAACATTCAGTACTTC. This chain connects TRBV5-6 to TRBJ2-4; TRBD1 aligns across 8 bases. V lost 1 base and J lost 7; bases outside the gene matches: 1. Per germline, CDR1 SGHDT and CDR2 YYEEEE. The CDR3 length is 13 residues.

This clonotype appeared a few times. The chain employs TRBV27 and TRBJ1-6, with D unclear. Germline V CDR1 and CDR2: MNHEY, SMNVEV (reference sequence). The V end lost 6 bases, the J end lost 0 bases, and 12 bases lay between the germline ends. The CDR3 contains 16 residues. CDR3 in amino acids: CASRNGASSYNSPLHF. CDR3 DNA: TGTGCCAGCAGAAATGGAGCTAGCTCCTATAATTCACCCCTCCACTTT.

V and J are TRBV4-2 and TRBJ2-7; D might be TRBD1 (6 bases). Trimming stripped 2 bases from V and 4 bases from J, with 18 bases between. This CDR3 comprises 16 residues. CDR1 is LGHNA and CDR2 is YNFKEQ in the germline V gene. This CDR3 is CASSQSSSTGVYEQYF. In DNA form, the CDR3 reads TGTGCCAGCAGCCAAAGTAGTTCGACAGGAGTGTACGAGCAGTACTTC.

The J gene is TRBJ1-2, the V gene TRBV7-2; perhaps TRBD1 as D (6 bases). V gave up 2 bases and J gave up 6 bases, with 10 bases separating them. CDR1 SGHTA and CDR2 FQGNSA come from the germline V gene. The CDR3 is 13 residues long. CDR3 bases: TGTGCCAGCAGCTTATCACAGGGTGATGGCTACACCTTC. Encoded protein: CASSLSQGDGYTF.

V gene TRBV15 combines with J gene TRBJ2-1, with D possibly matching TRBD1 (6 bases). V was trimmed by 1 base and J by 3 bases, leaving 13 bases between them. The CDR3 extends over 16 amino acids. CDR1 is LNHNV, CDR2 YYDKDF, per germline (reference sequence). Here the CDR3 reads CATSRVARGIYNEQFF. DNA for the CDR3: TGTGCCACCAGCAGAGTAGCGAGGGGGATCTACAATGAGCAGTTCTTC.